These T cell receptor beta chains were read from a single sample in a study of Ad26.COV2.S vaccination and SARS-CoV-2 variants. Using immunoSEQ multiplex PCR, the repertoire was profiled, and TCRdb retains in-frame clones only, with some absent. This sample has about 680,000 clones, with about 89% found just once. This sample comprised peripheral blood, obtained in a trial of Ad26.COV2.S vaccine versus placebo. The receptors were gathered from a person aged 18 to 59 who received the Ad26.COV2.S COVID-19 vaccine or a placebo. Both conserved end residues are part of each CDR3. The D gene is left open where the match is weak. Clone sizes are given selectively: once, few, many, or a class where the clone is expanded.

V gene	D gene	clone size	J gene	CDR3 DNA	CDR3 protein
TRBV7-9	.	.	TRBJ2-1	TGTGCCAGCAGCTTAGGAGTCGGGGACCACGGGGATGAGCAGTTCTTC	CASSLGVGDHGDEQFF
TRBV18	TRBD2	.	TRBJ2-1	TGTGCCAGCTCACCTTCCGGGGGGAATGAGCAGTTCTTC	CASSPSGGNEQFF
TRBV7-9	.	.	TRBJ2-3	TGTGCCAGCAGCTTAGACACGTCTCGCACAGATACGCAGTATTTT	CASSLDTSRTDTQYF
TRBV18	.	.	TRBJ1-1	TGTGCCAGCTCACCCTTCACCCTACAGGGAAGGGATGGCACTGAAGCTTTCTTT	CASSPFTLQGRDGTEAFF
TRBV18	.	.	TRBJ2-1	TGTGCCAGCTCACCAATGAGCCATGAGCAGTTCTTC	CASSPMSHEQFF
TRBV6-2/TRBV6-3	.	.	TRBJ2-5	TGTGCCAGCAGCCGGTGGACACTACAGAATGGAGAGACCCAGTACTTC	CASSRWTLQNGETQYF
TRBV7-3	TRBD1	.	TRBJ1-1	TGTGCCAGCAGCTTAGTACCAGGGGGGGACACTGAAGCTTTCTTT	CASSLVPGGDTEAFF
TRBV2	.	.	TRBJ1-1	TGTGCCAGCACCTCGCGGAGGGGTAGGGCTGAAGCTTTCTTT	CASTSRRGRAEAFF
TRBV30	TRBD2	.	TRBJ2-1	TGTGCCTGGAGTGGGAAAGGACTAGCGGGGTTCGATCAGTTCTTC	CAWSGKGLAGFDQFF
TRBV5-1	.	.	TRBJ1-4	TGCGCCAGCAGCTCCGGGACCACCGCTCCGGATGAAAAACTGTTTTTT	CASSSGTTAPDEKLFF
TRBV7-2	TRBD1	.	TRBJ1-5	TGTGCCAGCAGCTTAGCGCCTTCAGGGGGCCAGCCCCAGCATTTT	CASSLAPSGGQPQHF
TRBV5-8	.	.	TRBJ2-1	TGTGCCGGGGCGGGGAGTGTGTACAATGAGCAGTTCTTC	CAGAGSVYNEQFF
TRBV7-6	.	.	TRBJ2-1	TGTGCCAGCAGCCTCCGGACGACAGCCTCGAGCTCCTACAATGAGCAGTTCTTC	CASSLRTTASSSYNEQFF
TRBV21-1	.	.	TRBJ2-7	TGTGCCATTTTCTCCTACGAGCAGTACTTC	CAIFSYEQYF
TRBV7-9	TRBD1	.	TRBJ1-4	TGTGCCAGCAGCTTCCAACTGACAGGGCGAAACGAAAAACTGTTTTTT	CASSFQLTGRNEKLFF
TRBV6-2/TRBV6-3	.	.	TRBJ2-5	TGTGCCAGCAGTTGGCAGGGCTTAACCCAGTACTTC	CASSWQGLTQYF
TRBV3-1/TRBV3-2	.	.	TRBJ2-7	TGTGCCAGCAGCCAAGAGGGGGGTCACGAGCAGTACTTC	CASSQEGGHEQYF
TRBV6-5	.	.	TRBJ1-2	TGTGCCAGCAGTTATTCCAGACAGGCGTACTATGGCTACACCTTC	CASSYSRQAYYGYTF
TRBV14	.	few	TRBJ2-7	TGTGCCAGCAGCCAAGATATCGGGAGCGTGTACGAGCAGTACTTC	CASSQDIGSVYEQYF
TRBV4-1	.	.	TRBJ1-6	TGCGCCAGCAGCCAAGGATCGGCGAGGGGAAGCTCCTATAATTCACCCCTCCACTTT	CASSQGSARGSSYNSPLHF
TRBV27	TRBD1	.	TRBJ1-1	TGTGCCAGCAGTGGGGACAGGGGGCCCTTAATGAACACTGAAGCTTTCTTT	CASSGDRGPLMNTEAFF
TRBV10-3	.	.	TRBJ1-2	TGTGCCACCAGGACGGACTTTAACTATGGCTACACCTTC	CATRTDFNYGYTF
TRBV5-1	.	.	TRBJ2-1	TGCGCCAGCAGCCTGAGAGGTGATAGCTCCTACAATGAGCAGTTCTTC	CASSLRGDSSYNEQFF
TRBV3-1/TRBV3-2	TRBD1	.	TRBJ1-5	TGTGCCAGCAGCCAGGACAGGAATCAGCCCCAGCATTTT	CASSQDRNQPQHF
TRBV7-3	.	.	TRBJ2-2	TGTGCCAGCAGCTCTCAGGTCACCGGGGAGCTGTTTTTT	CASSSQVTGELFF
TRBV12-3/TRBV12-4	.	once	TRBJ1-2	TGTGCCAGCAATTCTCAGGGGAACTATGGCTACACCTTC	CASNSQGNYGYTF
TRBV5-6	.	once	TRBJ1-1	TGTGCCAGCAGCTCCCCGATTAGGCAGAACACTGAAGCTTTCTTT	CASSSPIRQNTEAFF
TRBV6-2/TRBV6-3	TRBD1	.	TRBJ2-5	TGTGCCAGCAGTGATTGGGACAGGGGGGAAGAGACCCAGTACTTC	CASSDWDRGEETQYF
TRBV15	.	.	TRBJ2-1	TGTGCCACCAGCAGAGTCCCCCCTACAGAGAGCTCCTACAATGAGCAGTTCTTC	CATSRVPPTESSYNEQFF
TRBV5-4	TRBD2	.	TRBJ2-5	TGTGCCAGCAGCGGGAGGGTAGCGGGAGACAGAGAGACCCAGTACTTC	CASSGRVAGDRETQYF
TRBV11-2	TRBD1	.	TRBJ2-1	TGTGCCAGCAGCCCGGACAGGAATGAGCAGTTCTTC	CASSPDRNEQFF
TRBV18	TRBD2	.	TRBJ2-3	TGTGCCAGCCCCATTGCTAGCGGGTACACAGATACGCAGTATTTT	CASPIASGYTDTQYF
TRBV4-1	.	once	TRBJ2-5	TGCGCCAGCAGCCAAGATCGGTCCTATAGCCAAGAGACCCAGTACTTC	CASSQDRSYSQETQYF
TRBV15	TRBD2	.	TRBJ2-1	TGTGCCACCAGCAGAGAACTAGCGGGAGGGTATGAGCAGTTCTTC	CATSRELAGGYEQFF
TRBV19	TRBD1	.	TRBJ2-7	TGTGCCAGTAGTATACAATTAGGGACAGGGGCCTCCTACGAGCAGTACTTC	CASSIQLGTGASYEQYF
TRBV7-9	TRBD1	.	TRBJ2-7	TGTGCCAGCAGCTCACCGGGACAGGGGGCAATCGAGCAGTACTTC	CASSSPGQGAIEQYF
TRBV3-1/TRBV3-2	.	.	TRBJ1-6	TGTGCCAGCAGCCAAGCCAGGCCCTATAATTCACCCCTCCACTTT	CASSQARPYNSPLHF
TRBV6-2/TRBV6-3	.	.	TRBJ1-1	TGTGCCAGCAGTCCCCTCTCCAGAAACAGGGTGAACACTGAAGCTTTCTTT	CASSPLSRNRVNTEAFF
TRBV27	TRBD2	.	TRBJ2-7	TGTGCCACCTCTCGGGGGGGCGCGAAGGTCGAGCAGTACTTC	CATSRGGAKVEQYF
TRBV7-7	TRBD1	.	TRBJ2-2	TGTGCCAGCAGCCCAGGGACAGCGAACACCGGGGAGCTGTTTTTT	CASSPGTANTGELFF
TRBV5-6	.	.	TRBJ2-7	TGTGCCAGCAGCCCCGGGGGTCAGAATTACGAGCAGTACTTC	CASSPGGQNYEQYF
TRBV10-1	.	.	TRBJ2-1	TGCGCCAGCAGTGGTGGCAGCTTAAGGAATGAGCAGTTCTTC	CASSGGSLRNEQFF
TRBV7-3	.	many	TRBJ2-7	TGTGCCAGCAGCAAGGGTGGACACACCTCCGAGCAGTACTTC	CASSKGGHTSEQYF